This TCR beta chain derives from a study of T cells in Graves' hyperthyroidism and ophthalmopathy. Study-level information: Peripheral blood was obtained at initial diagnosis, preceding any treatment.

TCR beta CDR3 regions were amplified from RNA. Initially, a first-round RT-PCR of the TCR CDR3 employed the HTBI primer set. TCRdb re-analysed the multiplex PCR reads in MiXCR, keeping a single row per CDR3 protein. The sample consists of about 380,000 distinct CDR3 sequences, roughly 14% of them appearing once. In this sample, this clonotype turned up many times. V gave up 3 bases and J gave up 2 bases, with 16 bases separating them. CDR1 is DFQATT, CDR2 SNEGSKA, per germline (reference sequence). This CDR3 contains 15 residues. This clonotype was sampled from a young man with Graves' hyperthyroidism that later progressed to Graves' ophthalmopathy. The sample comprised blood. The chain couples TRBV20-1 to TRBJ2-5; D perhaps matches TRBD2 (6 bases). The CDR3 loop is CSARGGDVTQETQYF. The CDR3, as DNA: TGCAGTGCTAGGGGCGGGGACGTAACACAAGAGACCCAGTACTTC.